Here is one TCR beta chain with its context. V lost 1 base and J 4 bases, leaving 13 bases between the germline ends. CDR3 size: 15 residues. Per germline, CDR1 MNHEY and CDR2 SVGAGI. These data are taken from a study of blood T cell repertoires in COVID-19. TCRdb's copy holds only in-frame clones and misses some; the assay was immunoSEQ multiplex PCR. The table lists around 290,000 clones, about 89% of them singletons. Participant age was roughly 18 to 95 years, and participants resided in 25 or so US areas. Sequencing was performed on PBMCs or T cells enriched from blood (not recorded which). The clonotype originates from a woman aged 18-30 years who had recovered from COVID-19. This chain links TRBV6-5 with TRBJ1-2; D possibly corresponds to TRBD1 (5 bases). The CDR3 sequence is CASSYLQAISYGYTF. DNA of the CDR3: TGTGCCAGCAGTTACTTACAGGCCATTAGCTATGGCTACACCTTC.